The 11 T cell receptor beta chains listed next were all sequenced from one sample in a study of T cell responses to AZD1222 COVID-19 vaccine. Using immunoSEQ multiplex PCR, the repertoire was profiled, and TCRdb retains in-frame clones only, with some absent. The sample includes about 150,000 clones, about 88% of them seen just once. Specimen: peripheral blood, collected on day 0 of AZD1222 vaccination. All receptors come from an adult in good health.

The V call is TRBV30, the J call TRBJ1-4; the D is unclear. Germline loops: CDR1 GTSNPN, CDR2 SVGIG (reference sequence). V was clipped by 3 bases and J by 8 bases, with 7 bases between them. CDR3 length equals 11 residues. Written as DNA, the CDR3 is TGTGCCTGGAGGGGTGGGGAAAAACTGTTTTTT. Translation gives CAWRGGEKLFF.

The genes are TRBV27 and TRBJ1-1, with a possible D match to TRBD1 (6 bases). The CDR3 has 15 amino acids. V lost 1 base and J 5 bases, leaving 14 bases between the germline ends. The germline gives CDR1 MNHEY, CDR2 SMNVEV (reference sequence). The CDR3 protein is CASSLFPGEGTEAFF. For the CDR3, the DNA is TGTGCCAGCAGTTTATTCCCAGGGGAAGGAACTGAAGCTTTCTTT.

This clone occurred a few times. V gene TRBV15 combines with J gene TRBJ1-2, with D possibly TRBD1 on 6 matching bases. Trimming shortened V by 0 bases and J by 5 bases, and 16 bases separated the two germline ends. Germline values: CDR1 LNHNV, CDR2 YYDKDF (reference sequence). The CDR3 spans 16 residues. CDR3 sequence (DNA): TGTGCCACCAGCAGAGATCAAGGGGGGATCCCGTATGGCTACACCTTC. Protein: CATSRDQGGIPYGYTF.

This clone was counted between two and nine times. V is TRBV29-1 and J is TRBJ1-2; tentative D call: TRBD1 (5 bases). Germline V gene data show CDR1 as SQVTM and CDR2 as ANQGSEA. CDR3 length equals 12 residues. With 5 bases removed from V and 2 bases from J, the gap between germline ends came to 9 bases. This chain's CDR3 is CSVPEGNYGYTF. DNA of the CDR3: TGCAGCGTTCCTGAGGGGAACTATGGCTACACCTTC. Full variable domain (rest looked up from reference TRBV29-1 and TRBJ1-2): SAVISQKPSRDICQRGTSLTIQCQVDSQVTMMFWYRQQPGQSLTLIATANQGSEATYESGFVIDKFPISRPNLTFSTLTVSNMSPEDSSIYLCSVPEGNYGYTFGSGTRLTVV.

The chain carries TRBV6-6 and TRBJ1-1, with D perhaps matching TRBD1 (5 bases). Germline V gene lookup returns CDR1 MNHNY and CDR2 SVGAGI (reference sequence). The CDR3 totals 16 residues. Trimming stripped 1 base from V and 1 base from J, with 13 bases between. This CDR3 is CASSYFPSTANTEAFF. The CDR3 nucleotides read TGTGCCAGCAGTTACTTTCCTTCGACAGCGAACACTGAAGCTTTCTTT.

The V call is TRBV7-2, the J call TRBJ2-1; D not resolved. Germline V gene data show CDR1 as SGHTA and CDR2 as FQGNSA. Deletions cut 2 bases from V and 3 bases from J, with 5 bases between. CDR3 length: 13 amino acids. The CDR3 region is CASSLTYYNEQFF. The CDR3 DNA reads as TGTGCCAGCAGCTTAACCTACTACAATGAGCAGTTCTTC.

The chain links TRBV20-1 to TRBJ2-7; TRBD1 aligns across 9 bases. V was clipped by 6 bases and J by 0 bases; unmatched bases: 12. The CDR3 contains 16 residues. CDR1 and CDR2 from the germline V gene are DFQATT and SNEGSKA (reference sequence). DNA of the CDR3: TGCAGTGCAAGTTTTCCAACAGGGGGCGCCTCCTACGAGCAGTACTTC. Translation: CSASFPTGGASYEQYF.

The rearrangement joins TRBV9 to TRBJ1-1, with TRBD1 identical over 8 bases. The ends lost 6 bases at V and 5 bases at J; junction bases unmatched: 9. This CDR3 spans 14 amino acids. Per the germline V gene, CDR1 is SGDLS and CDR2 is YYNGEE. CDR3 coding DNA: TGTGCCAGCACCGTCGGACAGGGAGGAACTGAAGCTTTCTTT. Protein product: CASTVGQGGTEAFF.

CDR3 sequence: CAWIRGGTEAFF. Here the CDR3 DNA reads TGTGCCTGGATCCGAGGGGGGACTGAAGCTTTCTTT. This chain links TRBV30 with TRBJ1-1, with a possible D match to TRBD1 (6 bases). The CDR3 has 12 residues. The V end was cut by 4 bases, the J end by 5 bases, with 11 bases between. Germline-derived CDR1 and CDR2 are GTSNPN and SVGIG (reference sequence). The full variable domain, with the rest looked up from reference TRBV30 and TRBJ1-1, is SQTIHQWPATLVQPVGSPLSLECTVEGTSNPNLYWYRQAAGRGLQLLFYSVGIGQISSEVPQNLSASRPQDRQFILSSKKLLLSDSGFYLCAWIRGGTEAFFGQGTRLTVV.

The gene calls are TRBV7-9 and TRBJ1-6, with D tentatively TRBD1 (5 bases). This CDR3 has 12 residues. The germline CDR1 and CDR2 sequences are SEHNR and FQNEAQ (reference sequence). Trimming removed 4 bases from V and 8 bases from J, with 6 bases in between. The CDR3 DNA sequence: TGTGCCAGCAGCTCGGGGGATTCACCCCTCCACTTT. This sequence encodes CASSSGDSPLHF. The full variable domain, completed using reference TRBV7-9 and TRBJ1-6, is DTGVSQNPRHKITKRGQNVTFRCDPISEHNRLYWYRQTLGQGPEFLTYFQNEAQLEKSRLLSDRFSAERPKGSFSTLEIQRTEQGDSAMYLCASSSGDSPLHFGNGTRLTVT.

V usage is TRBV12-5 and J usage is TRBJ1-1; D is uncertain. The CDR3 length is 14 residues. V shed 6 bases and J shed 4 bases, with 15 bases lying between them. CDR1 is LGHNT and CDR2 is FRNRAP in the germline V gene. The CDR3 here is CASGIQRWGTEAFF. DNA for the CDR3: TGTGCTAGTGGGATACAGCGGTGGGGCACTGAAGCTTTCTTT.